Sequencing of this T cell receptor beta chain was carried out in a study of metastatic and nonmetastatic thyroid tumors. Study at large: Where malignant and benign thyroid patients were concerned, repertoires were compared across blood and tumor or nodule tissue. General observations from the study: Reported TCR beta diversity, measured in blood and tumor, was significantly higher for malignant thyroid tumors than for benign nodules.

This clone was counted between two and nine times. Its matching antigen is unknown. Authors' analysis steps: A classifier of distant metastasis in papillary thyroid cancer was built from CDR3 differences (across clinicopathological groups). TCRdb recomputed clones from the PCR reads via MiXCR. The V and J calls come from TCRdb's annotation, not from the publication. The profile covers roughly 38,000 clones, with around 20% appearing a single time and roughly 18% taken by the ten largest. The CDR3 loop spans 15 amino acids. Trimming cost V 5 bases and J 0 bases, with 12 bases left between them. Germline CDR1 and CDR2: SGHAT and FQNNGV. All patients were treatment-naive before thyroid surgery.

This TCR was sampled from a female donor with papillary thyroid cancer or a benign thyroid nodule (not recorded which). Some clones in this sample may be carry-over from other donors' samples. The chain recombines TRBV11-2 with TRBJ2-3, with D possibly matching TRBD2 (5 bases). Sequencing was done on a sample of blood. The CDR3 DNA reads as TGTGCCAGCAGCCCCGGACTTTGGAGCACAGATACGCAGTATTTT. Its protein product is CASSPGLWSTDTQYF.